This T cell receptor (beta chain) is drawn from a study of T cell responses to AZD1222 COVID-19 vaccine. Details on this clone: Its antigen remains unidentified.

Study results and caveats: Researchers took repertoire samples only after the peak T cell response had come.

From germline, CDR1 is MNHEY and CDR2 SVGEGT. The CDR3 loop spans 15 amino acids. Trimming shortened V by 2 bases and J by 3 bases, and 12 bases separated the two germline ends. Measured with immunoSEQ multiplex PCR; TCRdb has only the in-frame clones, and not every one. The table shows under 150,000 clones, with about 91% occurring only once. The rearrangement links TRBV6-2 or TRBV6-3 to TRBJ2-3; no clear D gene. This specimen was peripheral blood, taken 28 days after the second AZD1222 dose. This sequence originates from an adult who received the AZD1222 COVID-19 vaccine. CDR3 protein: CASSYGLAKTDTQYF. The CDR3 DNA follows: TGTGCCAGCAGTTACGGCCTGGCCAAAACAGATACGCAGTATTTT.